The present entry profiles one T cell receptor (beta chain) with its context. Its antigen is unidentified. This sample was included in a study of OX40 agonist ivuxolimab in advanced cancers. Study information: With ivuxolimab, an agonistic anti-OX40 (CD134) antibody, patients were treated.

Study-level findings and limits: Dose levels from 0.1 to 3.0 mg/kg saw CD4+ and CD8+ blood T cells expand clonally by week 6. Compared with others, partial responders at 0.1-3.0 mg/kg displayed clonal expansion among the lowest.

CDR3 length equals 14 residues. V was shortened by 2 bases and J by 0 bases, with 10 bases between the two germline ends. Germline V gene sequence: CDR1 SQVTM, CDR2 ANQGSEA. The repertoire was sequenced with immunoSEQ multiplex PCR; TCRdb's copy has only in-frame clones and lacks some. The table lists about 26,000 clones, approximately 83% of them singletons, with around 14% in the top ten. The sample consisted of CD4+ or CD8+ T cells sorted from blood, taken in a trial of the OX40 agonist ivuxolimab. The chain uses TRBV29-1 and TRBJ1-1; D not resolved. This TCR was sampled from an adult with an advanced solid tumor such as melanoma, head and neck, liver or kidney cancer. The CDR3 coding sequence is TGCAGCGTTGAACCCACGGGTTTGAACACTGAAGCTTTCTTT. Translation: CSVEPTGLNTEAFF. Full variable domain (missing parts from reference TRBV29-1 and TRBJ1-1): SAVISQKPSRDICQRGTSLTIQCQVDSQVTMMFWYRQQPGQSLTLIATANQGSEATYESGFVIDKFPISRPNLTFSTLTVSNMSPEDSSIYLCSVEPTGLNTEAFFGQGTRLTVV.